These 5 T cell receptor beta chains share one sample of origin, sequenced in a study of shared clonotypes between healthy human individuals. The method was immunoSEQ multiplex PCR; TCRdb's version includes in-frame clones alone and lacks a portion of them. The table has roughly 2,000,000 clones, 85% to 95% seen once. As defined, naive CD8 cells were CD45RO-negative and positively selected for CCR7, with terminally differentiated effector memory CD45RA+ cells excluded. Material: naive CD8+ T cells from PBMCs. Every receptor here comes from a man between 18 and 35 years old in good health. Some clones in this sample may be carry-over from other donors' samples.

This clone was observed once. This chain uses TRBV10-3 with TRBJ2-3, with 7 bases identical to TRBD1. The trim removed 5 bases at V and 3 bases at J, leaving 8 bases unmatched. The length of the CDR3 is 15 residues. Germline values: CDR1 ENHRY, CDR2 SYGVKD. This CDR3 reads CAISLTRQGTDTQYF. CDR3 bases: TGTGCCATCAGTTTAACAAGACAGGGAACAGATACGCAGTATTTT.

The chain recombines TRBV12-5 with TRBJ1-1; D remains ambiguous. V was trimmed by 0 bases and J by 1 base, leaving 9 bases between them. Germline assignment: CDR1 LGHNT and CDR2 FRNRAP. The CDR3 has 15 amino acids. The DNA of the CDR3 is TGTGCTAGTGGTTTGGTAGAGGGTAAGAACACTGAAGCTTTCTTT. Residues: CASGLVEGKNTEAFF.

The rearrangement links TRBV9 to TRBJ1-2; D unresolved. CDR1 is SGDLS and CDR2 is YYNGEE in the germline V gene. V gave up 0 bases and J gave up 6 bases, with 18 bases separating them. The CDR3 totals 16 residues. CDR3 region: CASSVGPGRGKDGYTF. DNA for the CDR3: TGTGCCAGCAGCGTAGGTCCGGGGAGAGGAAAGGATGGCTACACCTTC. Full variable domain (missing parts from reference TRBV9 and TRBJ1-2): DSGVTQTPKHLITATGQRVTLRCSPRSGDLSVYWYQQSLDQGLQFLIQYYNGEERAKGNILERFSAQQFPDLHSELNLSSLELGDSALYFCASSVGPGRGKDGYTFGSGTRLTVV.

CDR3 nucleotide sequence: TGTGCCAGCAGCGTGGGGAGGGCCATGGACGAGCAGTACTTC. It translates to CASSVGRAMDEQYF. The chain uses TRBV9 and TRBJ2-7, with 7 bases identical to TRBD2. The CDR3 spans 14 residues. The germline V gene has CDR1 SGDLS and CDR2 YYNGEE. The ends lost 2 bases at V and 5 bases at J; junction bases unmatched: 7.

This clone was recorded once. The chain is built from TRBV13 and TRBJ2-1; 9 bases line up with TRBD2. Trimming at V came to 5 bases and at J to 4 bases, leaving 9 bases not matched to a gene. CDR1 PRHDT and CDR2 FYEKMQ come from the germline V gene (reference sequence). CDR3 length: 16 amino acids. The CDR3 DNA is TGTGCCAGCAGCAACACCACTAGCGGGTTTTACAATGAGCAGTTCTTC. Translating it yields CASSNTTSGFYNEQFF.